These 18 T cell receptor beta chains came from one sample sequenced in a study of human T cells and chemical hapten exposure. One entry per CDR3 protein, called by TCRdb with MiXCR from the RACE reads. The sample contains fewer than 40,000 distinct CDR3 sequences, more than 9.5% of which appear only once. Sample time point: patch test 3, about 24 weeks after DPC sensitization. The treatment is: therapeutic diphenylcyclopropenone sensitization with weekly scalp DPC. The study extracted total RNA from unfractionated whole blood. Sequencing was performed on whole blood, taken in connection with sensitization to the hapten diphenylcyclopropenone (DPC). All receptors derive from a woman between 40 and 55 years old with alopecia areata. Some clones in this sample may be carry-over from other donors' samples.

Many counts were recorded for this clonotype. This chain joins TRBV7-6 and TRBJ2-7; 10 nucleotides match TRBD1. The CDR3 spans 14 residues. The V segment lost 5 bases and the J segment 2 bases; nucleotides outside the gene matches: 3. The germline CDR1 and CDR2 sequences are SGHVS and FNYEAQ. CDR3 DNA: TGTGCCAGCAGCAACGGACAGGGGGCCTACGAGCAGTACTTC. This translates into CASSNGQGAYEQYF.

The CDR3 DNA is TGCAGCGCCCACTGGAGGGGAGAGACCCAGTACTTC. Amino acid sequence: CSAHWRGETQYF. The J gene is TRBJ2-5, the V gene TRBV29-1, with a tentative D call TRBD2 (6 bases). The CDR3 has 12 residues. Trimming removed 7 bases from V and 4 bases from J, with 13 bases in between. Germline V lookup: CDR1 SQVTM, CDR2 ANQGSEA. The whole variable domain, filled in from reference TRBV29-1 and TRBJ2-5, reads SAVISQKPSRDICQRGTSLTIQCQVDSQVTMMFWYRQQPGQSLTLIATANQGSEATYESGFVIDKFPISRPNLTFSTLTVSNMSPEDSSIYLCSAHWRGETQYFGPGTRLLVL.

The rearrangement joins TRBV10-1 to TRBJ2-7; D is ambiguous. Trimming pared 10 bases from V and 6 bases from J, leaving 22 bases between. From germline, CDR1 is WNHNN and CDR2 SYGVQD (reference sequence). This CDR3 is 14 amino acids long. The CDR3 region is CATRPPGELLEQYF. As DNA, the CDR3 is TGCGCCACGAGACCTCCCGGCGAGCTTCTCGAGCAGTACTTC.

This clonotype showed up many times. CDR3 DNA sequence: TGCAGCGTTGTCAGGAACACTGAAGCTTTCTTT. Translation: CSVVRNTEAFF. V usage is TRBV29-1 and J usage is TRBJ1-1; D unclear. The V end was cut by 4 bases, the J end by 1 base, with 4 bases between. Germline V gene lookup returns CDR1 SQVTM and CDR2 ANQGSEA. The CDR3 is 11 residues long.

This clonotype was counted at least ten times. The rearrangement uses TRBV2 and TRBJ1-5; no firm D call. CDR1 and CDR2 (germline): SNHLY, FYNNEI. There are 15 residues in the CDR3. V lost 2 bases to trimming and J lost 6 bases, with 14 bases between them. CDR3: CASSELAAVGQPQHF. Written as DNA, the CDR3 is TGTGCCAGCAGTGAATTAGCCGCAGTGGGTCAGCCCCAGCATTTT.

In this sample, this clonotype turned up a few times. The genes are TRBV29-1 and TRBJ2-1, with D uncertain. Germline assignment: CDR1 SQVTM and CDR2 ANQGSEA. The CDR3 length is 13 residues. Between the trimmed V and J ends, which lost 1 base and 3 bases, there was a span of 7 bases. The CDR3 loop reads CSVEAISYNEQFF. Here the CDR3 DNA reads TGCAGCGTTGAAGCGATTAGCTACAATGAGCAGTTCTTC.

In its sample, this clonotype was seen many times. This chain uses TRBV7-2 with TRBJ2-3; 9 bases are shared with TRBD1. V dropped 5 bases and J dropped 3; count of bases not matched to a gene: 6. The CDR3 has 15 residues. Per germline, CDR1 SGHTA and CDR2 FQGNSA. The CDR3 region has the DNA TGTGCCAGCAGCCCAACCGGGACAGGGACAGATACGCAGTATTTT. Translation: CASSPTGTGTDTQYF.

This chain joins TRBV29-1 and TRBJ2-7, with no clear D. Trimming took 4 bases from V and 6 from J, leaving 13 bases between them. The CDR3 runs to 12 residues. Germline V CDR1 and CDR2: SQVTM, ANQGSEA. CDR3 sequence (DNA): TGCAGCGTTGGGCCGGAAGCCCGCGAGCAGTACTTC. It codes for CSVGPEAREQYF.

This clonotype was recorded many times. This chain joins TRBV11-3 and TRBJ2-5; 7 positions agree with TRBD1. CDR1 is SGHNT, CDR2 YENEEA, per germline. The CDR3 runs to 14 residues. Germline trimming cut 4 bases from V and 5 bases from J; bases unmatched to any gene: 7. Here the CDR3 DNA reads TGTGCCAGCAGCTCCCCAGGCAGGGGGGAGACCCAGTACTTC. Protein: CASSSPGRGETQYF.

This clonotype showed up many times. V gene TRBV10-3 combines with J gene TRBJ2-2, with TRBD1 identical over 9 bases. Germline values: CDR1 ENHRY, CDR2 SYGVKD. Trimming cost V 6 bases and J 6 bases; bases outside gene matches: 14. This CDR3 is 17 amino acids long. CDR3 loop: CAIREGTGTAFAGELFF. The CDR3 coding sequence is TGTGCCATCAGGGAGGGGACAGGGACGGCATTCGCCGGGGAGCTGTTTTTT.

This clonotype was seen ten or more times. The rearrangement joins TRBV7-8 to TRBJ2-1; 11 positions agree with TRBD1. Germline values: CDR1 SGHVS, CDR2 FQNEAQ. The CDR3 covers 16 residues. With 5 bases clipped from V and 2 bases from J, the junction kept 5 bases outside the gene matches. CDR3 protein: CASSPRTGGAYNEQFF. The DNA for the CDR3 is TGTGCCAGCAGCCCGCGGACAGGGGGCGCCTACAATGAGCAGTTCTTC.

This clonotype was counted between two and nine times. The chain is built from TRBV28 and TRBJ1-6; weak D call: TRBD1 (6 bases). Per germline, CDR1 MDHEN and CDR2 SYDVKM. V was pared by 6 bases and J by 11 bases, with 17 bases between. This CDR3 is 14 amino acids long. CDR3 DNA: TGTGCCAGCAGGGAACAGGGCCAGGTGACACCCCTCCACTTT. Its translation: CASREQGQVTPLHF.

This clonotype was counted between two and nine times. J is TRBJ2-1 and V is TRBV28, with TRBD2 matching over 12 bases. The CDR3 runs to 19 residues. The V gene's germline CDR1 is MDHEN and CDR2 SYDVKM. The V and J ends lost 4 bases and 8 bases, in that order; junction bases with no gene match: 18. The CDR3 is CASSSTKTSGSQALYEQFF. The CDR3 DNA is TGTGCCAGCAGTTCCACAAAGACTAGCGGGAGCCAAGCCCTCTATGAGCAGTTCTTC. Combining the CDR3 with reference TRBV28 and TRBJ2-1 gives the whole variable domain DVKVTQSSRYLVKRTGEKVFLECVQDMDHENMFWYRQDPGLGLRLIYFSYDVKMKEKGDIPEGYSVSREKKERFSLILESASTNQTSMYLCASSSTKTSGSQALYEQFFGPGTRLTVL.

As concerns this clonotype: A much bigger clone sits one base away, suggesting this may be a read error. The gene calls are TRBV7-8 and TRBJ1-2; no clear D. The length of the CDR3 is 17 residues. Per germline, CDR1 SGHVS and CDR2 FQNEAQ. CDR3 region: CASSLVSTEVPNNGYTF. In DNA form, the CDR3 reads TGTGCCAGCAGCTTAGTAAGCACAGAAGTTCCTAACAATGGCTACACCTTC.

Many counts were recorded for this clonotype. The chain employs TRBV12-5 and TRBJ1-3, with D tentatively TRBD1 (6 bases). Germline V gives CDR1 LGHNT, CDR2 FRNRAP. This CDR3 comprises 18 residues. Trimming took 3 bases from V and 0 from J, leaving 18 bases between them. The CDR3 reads CASGFSSAGTHSGNTIYF. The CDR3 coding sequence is TGTGCTAGTGGTTTTTCTTCCGCCGGGACACACTCTGGAAACACCATATATTTT.

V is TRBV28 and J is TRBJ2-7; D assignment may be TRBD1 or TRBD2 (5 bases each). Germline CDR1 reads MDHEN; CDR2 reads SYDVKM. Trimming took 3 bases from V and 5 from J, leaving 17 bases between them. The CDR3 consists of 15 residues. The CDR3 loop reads CASSLVVRRENEQYF. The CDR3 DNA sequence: TGTGCCAGCAGTTTGGTGGTTCGCAGGGAGAACGAGCAGTACTTC.

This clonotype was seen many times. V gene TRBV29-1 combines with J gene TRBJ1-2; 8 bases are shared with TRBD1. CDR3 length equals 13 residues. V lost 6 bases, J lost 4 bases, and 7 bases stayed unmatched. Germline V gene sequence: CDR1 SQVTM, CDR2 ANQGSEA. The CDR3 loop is CSVGQGSSYGYTF. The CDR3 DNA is TGCAGCGTCGGACAGGGTTCATCCTATGGCTACACCTTC.

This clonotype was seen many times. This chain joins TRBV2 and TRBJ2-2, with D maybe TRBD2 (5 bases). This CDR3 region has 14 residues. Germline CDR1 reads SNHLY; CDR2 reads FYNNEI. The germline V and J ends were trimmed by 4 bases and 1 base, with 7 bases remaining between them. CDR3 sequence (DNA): TGTGCCAGCAGTGGGGAGCGGAACACCGGGGAGCTGTTTTTT. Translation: CASSGERNTGELFF.